A single TCR beta chain is shown here with its context. Antigen unknown. The data stem from a study of cytomegalovirus exposure and HLA in healthy donors. Overall study findings and caveats: As a later analysis showed, a missense DCLRE1C variant was linked to trimming of TCR beta V- and J-genes.

The PCR used 60 Vbeta and 13 Jbeta primers. The method was immunoSEQ multiplex PCR; TCRdb's version includes in-frame clones alone and lacks a portion of them. Of about 130,000 clones in the sample, approximately 80% were seen once. Sequencing used PBMCs. The sequence was obtained from a man aged 35 to 55 in good health and CMV-seronegative.

As DNA, the CDR3 is TGTGCCAGCAGCGTAGTCGGACATAGCACAGATACGCAGTATTTT. It codes for CASSVVGHSTDTQYF. V and J are TRBV9 and TRBJ2-3, with a tentative D call TRBD1 (5 bases). There are 15 residues in the CDR3. Germline V gene lookup returns CDR1 SGDLS and CDR2 YYNGEE. V shed 0 bases and J shed 0 bases, with 8 bases lying between them.